A selection of T cell receptor beta chains follows, all from one sample in a study of CD8 T cells in ankylosing spondylitis. Each CDR3 protein gets one entry after TCRdb re-called the 5' RACE reads with MiXCR. The table has around 770,000 distinct CDR3 sequences, about 11% seen once. The material sequenced was blood, either unsorted or a sorted T cell fraction (not recorded which). These receptors originate from a male donor with ankylosing spondylitis. Both conserved end residues are part of each CDR3. A D gene is named only where the DNA matches it firmly. Clone size is given for some rows only: seen once, a few or many times, or a class if the clone is expanded.

16	few	TRBD2	TRBJ2-3	TRBV20-1	TGCAGTGCTCCCCCAGAGCGGGAGGTTCAGACAGATACGCAGTATTTT	CSAPPEREVQTDTQYF
12	many	-	TRBJ2-1	TRBV12-3/TRBV12-4	TGTGCCAGCAGGGGGACCTACAATGAGCAGTTCTTC	CASRGTYNEQFF
20	-	-	TRBJ1-4	TRBV27	TGTGCCAGCAGTTTAAGGGGAGGGGGATGGTCGGCGGTAACTAATGAAAAACTGTTTTTT	CASSLRGGGWSAVTNEKLFF
14	few	TRBD1	TRBJ1-2	TRBV28	TGTGCCAGCAGTTTAGGCAGGGGGCGGGATGGCTACACCTTC	CASSLGRGRDGYTF
16	many	-	TRBJ2-1	TRBV15	TGTGCCACCAGCAGAAATCTACCGGGACGGGAGAATGAGCAGTTCTTC	CATSRNLPGRENEQFF
12	-	TRBD2	TRBJ2-3	TRBV20-1	TGCAGCGGGGGGGCTGGCACAGATACGCAGTATTTT	CSGGAGTDTQYF
17	-	-	TRBJ2-2	TRBV27	TGTGCCAGCAGTTTATCAGGGCTAGCGCCTTTGACCGGGGAGCTGTTTTTT	CASSLSGLAPLTGELFF
15	-	TRBD1	TRBJ2-3	TRBV5-1	TGCGCCAGCAGCTTTGGACAGGGGGCAACAGATACGCAGTATTTT	CASSFGQGATDTQYF
15	-	-	TRBJ2-7	TRBV12-3/TRBV12-4	TGTGCCAGCAGTTTACTTTCACAAGACCTAGGCGAGCAGTACTTC	CASSLLSQDLGEQYF
14	-	-	TRBJ2-5	TRBV20-1	TGCAGTGCTAGTCCGACTGAGACTCAAGAGACCCAGTACTTC	CSASPTETQETQYF
11	many	-	TRBJ1-2	TRBV10-3	TGTGCCACTGGACAGTATCGCGGCTACACCTTC	CATGQYRGYTF
15	few	-	TRBJ2-2	TRBV6-5	TGTGCCAGCAGTTTTCGCCCCGCGAACACCGGGGAGCTGTTTTTT	CASSFRPANTGELFF
14	few	TRBD1	TRBJ1-5	TRBV6-1	TGTGCCAGCAAGAGACAGGGCTATGATCAGCCCCAGCATTTT	CASKRQGYDQPQHF
12	many	-	TRBJ2-7	TRBV24-1	TGTGCCACCGAGAGCGGATCCTACGAGCAGTACTTC	CATESGSYEQYF
16	-	-	TRBJ2-6	TRBV5-1	TGCGCCAGCAGCTCTGGACCGGAGGCTGGGGCCAACGTCCTGACTTTC	CASSSGPEAGANVLTF
15	-	TRBD1	TRBJ2-7	TRBV10-2	TGCGCCAGCCTCGGACAGGGCCATGTCTCCTACGAGCAGTACTTC	CASLGQGHVSYEQYF
14	few	-	TRBJ1-3	TRBV7-9	TGTGCCAGCAGGACAGATAGCTCTGGAAACACCATATATTTT	CASRTDSSGNTIYF
13	-	TRBD2	TRBJ2-1	TRBV20-1	TGCAGTGAAGGGATAGCGGGATTAAATGAGCAGTTCTTC	CSEGIAGLNEQFF
14	-	TRBD1	TRBJ2-7	TRBV4-3	TGCGCCAGCTCGTTAACCGGGACAGGGAGCGAGCAGTACTTC	CASSLTGTGSEQYF
13	many	-	TRBJ1-5	TRBV7-2	TGTGCCAGCAGCTCCTACAGGGTTCAGCCCCAGCATTTT	CASSSYRVQPQHF
16	few	-	TRBJ1-1	TRBV6-2/TRBV6-3	TGTGCCAGCAGTTACTCGGTGACAGAATTGAACACTGAAGCTTTCTTT	CASSYSVTELNTEAFF
14	few	-	TRBJ1-2	TRBV5-5	TGTGCCAGCAGTCCTATATCCGCAAACTATGGCTACACCTTC	CASSPISANYGYTF
12	many	-	TRBJ1-5	TRBV6-5	TGTGCCAGCAGAGGGACAAATCAGCCCCAGCATTTT	CASRGTNQPQHF
14	many	-	TRBJ1-3	TRBV3-1	TGTGCCAGCAGCCAGGTCAACTCTGGAAACACCATATATTTT	CASSQVNSGNTIYF
13	few	-	TRBJ1-3	TRBV2	TGTGCCAGCAGTGAAGACGGTGGAAACACCATATATTTT	CASSEDGGNTIYF
16	few	TRBD1	TRBJ2-2	TRBV6-5	TGTGCCAGCAGTTATGGAGGGACAGGGAACACCGGGGAGCTGTTTTTT	CASSYGGTGNTGELFF
15	-	TRBD1	TRBJ1-6	TRBV28	TGTGCCAGCAGTACGGGGACAGTGACAGGATCACCCCTCCACTTT	CASSTGTVTGSPLHF
13	many	TRBD1	TRBJ2-4	TRBV29-1	TGCAGCGTTGGGACAGGGAGCAAAAACATTCAGTACTTC	CSVGTGSKNIQYF
19	-	TRBD1	TRBJ2-1	TRBV11-1	TGTGCCAGCCTCAAGCGGGACAGGGGGTTTAGGAGCTCCTACAATGAGCAGTTCTTC	CASLKRDRGFRSSYNEQFF
13	many	TRBD2	TRBJ2-7	TRBV20-1	TGCAGTGTCTGGACTAGCGGATCCTACGAGCAGTACTTC	CSVWTSGSYEQYF
16	-	-	TRBJ2-2	TRBV29-1	TGCAGCGTTGAAGATCGCGGCGGGCGGAACACCGGGGAGCTGTTTTTT	CSVEDRGGRNTGELFF
15	few	-	TRBJ2-1	TRBV13	TGTGCCAGCAGCTTACTTGTCACTACCTACAATGAGCAGTTCTTC	CASSLLVTTYNEQFF
13	few	-	TRBJ1-1	TRBV29-1	TGCAGCGCCCGATTGGGGCGCTCGACTGCAGCTTTCTTT	CSARLGRSTAAFF
13	-	-	TRBJ2-3	TRBV18	TGTGCCAGCTCACCACCCATGGCAGATACGCAGTATTTT	CASSPPMADTQYF
14	-	TRBD1	TRBJ1-3	TRBV20-1	TGCAGTGCTCGGACAGGTCTGTTTGGAAACACCACATATTTT	CSARTGLFGNTTYF
11	many	-	TRBJ1-1	TRBV29-1	TGCAGCGTTGTACAGAACACTGAAGCTTTCTTT	CSVVQNTEAFF
14	many	-	TRBJ1-2	TRBV7-2	TGTGCCAGCAGCTTAGGGGTCACCGCCTCTGGCTACACCTTC	CASSLGVTASGYTF
16	many	TRBD2	TRBJ2-1	TRBV7-2	TGTGCCAGCAGCCCTCTAGCGGCTAGCTCCTACAATGAGCAGTTCTTC	CASSPLAASSYNEQFF
15	-	TRBD2	TRBJ2-3	TRBV20-1	TGCAGTGCTCCCTCGGGACTACCGGACACAGATACGCAGTATTTT	CSAPSGLPDTDTQYF
15	few	-	TRBJ2-4	TRBV30	TGTGCCTGGAGCCTCGTGGAAAGCGCCAAAAACATTCAGTACTTC	CAWSLVESAKNIQYF
16	-	-	TRBJ1-6	TRBV20-1	TGCAGTGCTAGGTCGGCGCAGAGCTCCTATAATTCACCCCTCCACTTT	CSARSAQSSYNSPLHF
15	-	TRBD2	TRBJ2-1	TRBV20-1	TGCAGTGCTAGGGTAGCGGGAGCTGTCTACAATGAGCAGTTCTTC	CSARVAGAVYNEQFF
13	few	-	TRBJ2-5	TRBV20-1	TGCAGTGCCCCGAGGCGGGACCGGGAGACCCAGTACTTC	CSAPRRDRETQYF
15	-	-	TRBJ2-7	TRBV15	TGTGCCACCAGCAGAGACCCCGGGGTCCGCTACGAGCAGTACTTC	CATSRDPGVRYEQYF
16	-	-	TRBJ1-1	TRBV6-2/TRBV6-3	TGTGCCAGCAGCCACACAGGAGCGGGGGGGGGCACTGAAGCTTTCTTT	CASSHTGAGGGTEAFF
13	-	-	TRBJ1-1	TRBV7-9	TGTGCCAGCATTAGAGGAACTAACGCTGAAGCTTTCTTT	CASIRGTNAEAFF